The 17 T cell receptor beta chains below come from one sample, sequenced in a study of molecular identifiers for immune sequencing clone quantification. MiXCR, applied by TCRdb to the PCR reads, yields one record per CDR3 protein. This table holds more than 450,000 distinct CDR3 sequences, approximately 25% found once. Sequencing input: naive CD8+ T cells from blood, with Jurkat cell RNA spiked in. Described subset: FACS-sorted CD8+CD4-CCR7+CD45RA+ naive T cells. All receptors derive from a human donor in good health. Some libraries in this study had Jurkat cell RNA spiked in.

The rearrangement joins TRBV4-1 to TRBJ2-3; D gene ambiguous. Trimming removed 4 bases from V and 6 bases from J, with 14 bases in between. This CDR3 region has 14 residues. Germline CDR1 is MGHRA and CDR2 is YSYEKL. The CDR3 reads CASSPRWNGDTQYF. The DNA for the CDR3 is TGCGCCAGCAGCCCACGCTGGAATGGTGATACGCAGTATTTT.

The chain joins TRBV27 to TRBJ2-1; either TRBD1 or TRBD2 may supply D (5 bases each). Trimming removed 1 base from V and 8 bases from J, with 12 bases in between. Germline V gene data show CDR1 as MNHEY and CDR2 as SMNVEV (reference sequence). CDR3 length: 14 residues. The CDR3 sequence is CASSLFSRGHEQFF. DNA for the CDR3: TGTGCCAGCAGTTTATTCTCCCGGGGCCATGAGCAGTTCTTC.

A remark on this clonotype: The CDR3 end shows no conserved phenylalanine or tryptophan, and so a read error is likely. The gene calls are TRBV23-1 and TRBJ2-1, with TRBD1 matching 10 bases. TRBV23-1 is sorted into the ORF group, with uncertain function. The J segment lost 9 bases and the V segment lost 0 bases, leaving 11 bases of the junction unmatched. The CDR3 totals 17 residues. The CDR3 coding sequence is TGCGCCAGCAGTCAATCGGGGGGGACAGGGGTCGGGTGTGAGCAGTTCTCC. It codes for CASSQSGGTGVGCEQFS.

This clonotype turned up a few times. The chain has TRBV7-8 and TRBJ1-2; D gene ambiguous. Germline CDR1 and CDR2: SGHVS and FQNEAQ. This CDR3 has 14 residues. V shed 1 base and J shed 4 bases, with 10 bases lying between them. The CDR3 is CASSLVAGSYGYTF. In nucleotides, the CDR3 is TGTGCCAGCAGCTTAGTTGCGGGCTCCTATGGCTACACCTTC.

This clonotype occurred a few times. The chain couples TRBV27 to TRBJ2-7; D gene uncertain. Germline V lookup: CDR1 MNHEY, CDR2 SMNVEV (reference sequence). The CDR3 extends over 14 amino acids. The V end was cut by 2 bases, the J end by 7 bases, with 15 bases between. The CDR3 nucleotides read TGTGCCAGCAGTTTAATCGGCAGTTCAGGAGAGCAGTACTTC. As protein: CASSLIGSSGEQYF.

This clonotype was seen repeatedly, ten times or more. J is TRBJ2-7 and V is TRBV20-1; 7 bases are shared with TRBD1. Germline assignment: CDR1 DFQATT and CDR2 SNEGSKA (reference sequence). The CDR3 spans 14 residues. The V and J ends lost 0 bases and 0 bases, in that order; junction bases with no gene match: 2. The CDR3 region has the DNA TGCAGTGCTAGAGACTGGGACAGCTCCTACGAGCAGTACTTC. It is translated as CSARDWDSSYEQYF.

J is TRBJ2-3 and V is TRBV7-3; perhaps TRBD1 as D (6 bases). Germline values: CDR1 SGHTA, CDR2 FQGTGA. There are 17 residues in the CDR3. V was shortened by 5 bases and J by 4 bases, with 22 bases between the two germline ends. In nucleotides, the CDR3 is TGTGCCAGCAGCCCCAAGACAGGAGCCCTGATGGCAGATACGCAGTATTTT. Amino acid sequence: CASSPKTGALMADTQYF.

The CDR3 loop is CATSTQDTGELFF. In nucleotides, the CDR3 is TGTGCCACCAGCACCCAGGATACCGGGGAGCTGTTTTTT. The rearrangement joins TRBV15 to TRBJ2-2; D gene ambiguous. The germline CDR1 and CDR2 sequences are LNHNV and YYDKDF (reference sequence). The CDR3 has 13 residues. The V end lost 4 bases, the J end lost 5 bases, and 8 bases lay between the germline ends. The whole variable domain, filled in from reference TRBV15 and TRBJ2-2, reads DAMVIQNPRYQVTQFGKPVTLSCSQTLNHNVMYWYQQKSSQAPKLLFHYYDKDFNNEADTPDNFQSRRPNTSFCFLDIRSPGLGDTAMYLCATSTQDTGELFFGEGSRLTVL.

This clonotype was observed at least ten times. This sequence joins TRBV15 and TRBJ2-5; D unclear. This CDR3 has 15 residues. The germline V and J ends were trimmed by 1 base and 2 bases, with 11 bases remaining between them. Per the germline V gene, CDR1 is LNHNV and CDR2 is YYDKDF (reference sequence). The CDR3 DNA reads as TGTGCCACCAGCAGAGTTGCCGGAGCACAAGAGACCCAGTACTTC. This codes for CATSRVAGAQETQYF.

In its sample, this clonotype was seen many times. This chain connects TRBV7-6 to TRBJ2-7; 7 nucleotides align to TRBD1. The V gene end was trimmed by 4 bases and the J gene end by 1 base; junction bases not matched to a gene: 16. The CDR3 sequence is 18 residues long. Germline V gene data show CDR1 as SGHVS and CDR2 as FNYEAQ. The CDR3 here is CASSSEVHRGDLSYEQYF. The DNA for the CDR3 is TGTGCCAGCAGCTCCGAAGTTCACAGGGGCGATCTTTCCTACGAGCAGTACTTC. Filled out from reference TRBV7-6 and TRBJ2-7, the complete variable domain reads GAGVSQSPRYKVTKRGQDVALRCDPISGHVSLYWYRQALGQGPEFLTYFNYEAQQDKSGLPNDRFSAERPEGSISTLTIQRTEQRDSAMYRCASSSEVHRGDLSYEQYFGPGTRLTVT.

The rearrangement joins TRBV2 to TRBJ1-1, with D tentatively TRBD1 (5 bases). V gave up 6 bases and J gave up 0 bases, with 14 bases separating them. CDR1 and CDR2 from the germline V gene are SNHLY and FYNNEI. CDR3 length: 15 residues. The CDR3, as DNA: TGTGCCAGCAGCGGGGGACGTGGGATGAACACTGAAGCTTTCTTT. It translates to CASSGGRGMNTEAFF.

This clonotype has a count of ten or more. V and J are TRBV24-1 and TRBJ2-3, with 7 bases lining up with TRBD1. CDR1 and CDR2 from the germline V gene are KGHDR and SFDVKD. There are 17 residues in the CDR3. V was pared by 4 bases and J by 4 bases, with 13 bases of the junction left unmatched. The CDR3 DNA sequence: TGTGCCACCAGTGAGGGGACAGTGACTCGCTTAGCAGATACGCAGTATTTT. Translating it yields CATSEGTVTRLADTQYF.

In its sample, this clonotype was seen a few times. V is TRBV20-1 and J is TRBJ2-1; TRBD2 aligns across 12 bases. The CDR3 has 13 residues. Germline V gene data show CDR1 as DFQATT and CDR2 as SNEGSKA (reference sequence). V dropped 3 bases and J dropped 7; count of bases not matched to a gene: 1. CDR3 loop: CSARTSGSNEQFF. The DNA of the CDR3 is TGCAGTGCTAGGACTAGCGGGAGTAATGAGCAGTTCTTC.

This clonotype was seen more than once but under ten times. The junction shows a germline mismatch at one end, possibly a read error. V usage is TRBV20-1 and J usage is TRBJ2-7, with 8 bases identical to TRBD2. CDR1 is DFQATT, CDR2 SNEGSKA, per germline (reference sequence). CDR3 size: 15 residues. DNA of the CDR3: TGCGGTGCTAGAGATTTAACTAGCGGAACCTACGAGCAGTACTTC. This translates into CGARDLTSGTYEQYF.

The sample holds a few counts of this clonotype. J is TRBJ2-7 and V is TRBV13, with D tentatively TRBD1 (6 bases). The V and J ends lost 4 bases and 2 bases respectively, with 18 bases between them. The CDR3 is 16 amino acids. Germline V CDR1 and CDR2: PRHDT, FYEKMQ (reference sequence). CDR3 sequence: CASSSRGPVGTYEQYF. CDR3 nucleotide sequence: TGTGCCAGCAGCTCCAGGGGCCCGGTTGGGACCTACGAGCAGTACTTC. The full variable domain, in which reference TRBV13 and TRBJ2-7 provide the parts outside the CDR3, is AAGVIQSPRHLIKEKRETATLKCYPIPRHDTVYWYQQGPGQDPQFLISFYEKMQSDKGSIPDRFSAQQFSDYHSELNMSSLELGDSALYFCASSSRGPVGTYEQYFGPGTRLTVT.

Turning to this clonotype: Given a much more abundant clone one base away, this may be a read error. DNA of the CDR3: TGCGCCAGCAGCTTGGAGTGGGGGGCGGTAACAGGTACGCAGTATTTT. It encodes CASSLEWGAVTGTQYF. The chain is built from TRBV5-1 and TRBJ2-3; possibly TRBD1 or TRBD2 for D (6 bases each). This CDR3 comprises 16 residues. Germline values: CDR1 SGHRS, CDR2 YFSETQ.

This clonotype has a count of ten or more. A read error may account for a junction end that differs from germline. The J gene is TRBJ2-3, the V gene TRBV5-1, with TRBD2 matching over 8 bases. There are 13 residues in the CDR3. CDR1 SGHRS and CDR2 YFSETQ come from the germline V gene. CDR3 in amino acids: CASSRGGADTQYF. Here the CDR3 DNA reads TGTGCCAGCAGCCGGGGGGGGGCAGATACGCAGTATTTT.